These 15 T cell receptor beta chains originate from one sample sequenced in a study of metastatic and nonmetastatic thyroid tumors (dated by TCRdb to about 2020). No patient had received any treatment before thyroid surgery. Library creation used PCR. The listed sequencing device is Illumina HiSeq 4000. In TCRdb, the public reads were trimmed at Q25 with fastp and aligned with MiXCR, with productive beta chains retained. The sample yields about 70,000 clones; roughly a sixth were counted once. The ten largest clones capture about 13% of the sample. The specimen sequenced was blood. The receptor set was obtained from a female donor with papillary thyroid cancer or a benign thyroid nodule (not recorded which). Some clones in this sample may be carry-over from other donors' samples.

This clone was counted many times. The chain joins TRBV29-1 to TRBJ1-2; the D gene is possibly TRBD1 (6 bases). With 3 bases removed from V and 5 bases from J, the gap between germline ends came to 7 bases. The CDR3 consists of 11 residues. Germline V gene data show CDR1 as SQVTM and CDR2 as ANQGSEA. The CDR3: CSVDRGYGYTF. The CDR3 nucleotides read TGCAGCGTTGACAGGGGTTATGGCTACACCTTC.

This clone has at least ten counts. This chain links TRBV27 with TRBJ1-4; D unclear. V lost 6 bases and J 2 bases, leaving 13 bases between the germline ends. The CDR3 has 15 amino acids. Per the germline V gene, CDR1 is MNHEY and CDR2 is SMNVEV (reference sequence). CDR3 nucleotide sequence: TGTGCCAGCAGCCCGACCCAGTTTACTAATGAAAAACTGTTTTTT. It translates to CASSPTQFTNEKLFF.

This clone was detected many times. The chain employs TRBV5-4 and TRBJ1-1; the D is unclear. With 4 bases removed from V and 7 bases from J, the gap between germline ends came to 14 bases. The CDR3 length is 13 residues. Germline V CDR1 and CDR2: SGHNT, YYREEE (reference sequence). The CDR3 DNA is TGTGCCAGCAGCGAAGGATATTCGGGTGAAGCTTTCTTT. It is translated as CASSEGYSGEAFF. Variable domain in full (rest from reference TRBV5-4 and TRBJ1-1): ETGVTQSPTHLIKTRGQQVTLRCSSQSGHNTVSWYQQALGQGPQFIFQYYREEENGRGNFPPRFSGLQFPNYSSELNVNALELDDSALYLCASSEGYSGEAFFGQGTRLTVV.

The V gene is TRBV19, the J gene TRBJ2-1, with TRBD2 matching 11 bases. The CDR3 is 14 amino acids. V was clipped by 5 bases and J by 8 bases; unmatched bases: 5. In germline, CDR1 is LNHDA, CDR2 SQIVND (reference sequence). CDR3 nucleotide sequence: TGTGCCAGTAGTGATAGCGGGGGGGCACATGAGCAGTTCTTC. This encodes CASSDSGGAHEQFF.

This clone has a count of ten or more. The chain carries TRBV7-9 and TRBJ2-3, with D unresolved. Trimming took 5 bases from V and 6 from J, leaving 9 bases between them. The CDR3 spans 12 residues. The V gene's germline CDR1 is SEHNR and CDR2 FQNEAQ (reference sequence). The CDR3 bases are TGTGCCAGCAGCCCTGGCTGGGATACGCAGTATTTT. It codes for CASSPGWDTQYF.

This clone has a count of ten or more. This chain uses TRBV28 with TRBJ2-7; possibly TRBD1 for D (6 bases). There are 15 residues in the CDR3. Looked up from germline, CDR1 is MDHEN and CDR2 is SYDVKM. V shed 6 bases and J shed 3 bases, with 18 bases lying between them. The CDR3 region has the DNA TGTGCCAGCAGATCCGTCGGGACACTAGGCTACGAGCAGTACTTC. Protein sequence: CASRSVGTLGYEQYF.

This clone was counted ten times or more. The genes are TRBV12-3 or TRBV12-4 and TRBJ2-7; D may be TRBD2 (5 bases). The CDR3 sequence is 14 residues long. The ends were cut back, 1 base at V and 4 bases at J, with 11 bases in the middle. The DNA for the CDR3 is TGTGCCAGCAGTTTAGGGACTCTAGCATACGAGCAGTACTTC. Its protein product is CASSLGTLAYEQYF.

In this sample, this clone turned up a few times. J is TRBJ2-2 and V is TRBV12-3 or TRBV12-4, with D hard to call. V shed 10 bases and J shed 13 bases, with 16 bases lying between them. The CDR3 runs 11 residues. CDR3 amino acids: CAIPQDGLLFF. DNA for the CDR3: TGTGCCATTCCCCAGGATGGCTTGCTGTTTTTT.

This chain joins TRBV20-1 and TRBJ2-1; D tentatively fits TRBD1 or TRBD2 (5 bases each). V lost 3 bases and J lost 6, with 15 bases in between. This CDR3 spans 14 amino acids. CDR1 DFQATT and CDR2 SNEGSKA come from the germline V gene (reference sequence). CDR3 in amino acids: CSASWVSRGNEQFF. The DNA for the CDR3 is TGCAGTGCTAGTTGGGTCTCGAGGGGCAATGAGCAGTTCTTC.

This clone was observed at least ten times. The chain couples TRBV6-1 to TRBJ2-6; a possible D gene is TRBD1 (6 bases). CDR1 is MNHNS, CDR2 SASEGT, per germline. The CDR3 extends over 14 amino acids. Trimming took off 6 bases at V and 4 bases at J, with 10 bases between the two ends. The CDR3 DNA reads TGTGCCAGCAGAACAGGGACCGGGGCCAACGTCCTGACTTTC. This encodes CASRTGTGANVLTF.

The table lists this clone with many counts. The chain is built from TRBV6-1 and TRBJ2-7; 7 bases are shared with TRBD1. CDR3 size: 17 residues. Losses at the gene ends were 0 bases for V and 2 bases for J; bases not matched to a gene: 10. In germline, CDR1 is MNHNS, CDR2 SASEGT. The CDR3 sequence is CASSEAGRQGVTYEQYF. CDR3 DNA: TGTGCCAGCAGTGAAGCGGGGCGTCAGGGGGTTACCTACGAGCAGTACTTC.

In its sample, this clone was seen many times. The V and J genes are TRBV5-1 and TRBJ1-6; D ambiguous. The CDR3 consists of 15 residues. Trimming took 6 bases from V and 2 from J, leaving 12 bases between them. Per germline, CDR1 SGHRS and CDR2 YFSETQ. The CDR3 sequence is CASTAPEPYNSPLHF. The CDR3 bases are TGCGCCAGCACAGCCCCGGAGCCCTATAATTCACCCCTCCACTTT.

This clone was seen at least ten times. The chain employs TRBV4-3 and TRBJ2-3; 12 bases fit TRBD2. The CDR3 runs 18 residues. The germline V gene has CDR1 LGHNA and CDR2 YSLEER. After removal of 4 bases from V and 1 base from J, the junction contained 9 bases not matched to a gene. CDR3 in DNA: TGCGCCAGCAGCCGTCCGCCTAGCGGGAGGGGGGGCACAGATACGCAGTATTTT. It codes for CASSRPPSGRGGTDTQYF.

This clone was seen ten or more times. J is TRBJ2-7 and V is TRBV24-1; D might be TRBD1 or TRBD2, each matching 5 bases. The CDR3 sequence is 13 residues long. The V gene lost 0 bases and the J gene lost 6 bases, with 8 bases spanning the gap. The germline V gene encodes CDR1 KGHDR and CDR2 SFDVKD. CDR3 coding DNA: TGTGCCACCAGTGATTTGCCAGGGAGCGAGCAGTACTTC. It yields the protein CATSDLPGSEQYF.

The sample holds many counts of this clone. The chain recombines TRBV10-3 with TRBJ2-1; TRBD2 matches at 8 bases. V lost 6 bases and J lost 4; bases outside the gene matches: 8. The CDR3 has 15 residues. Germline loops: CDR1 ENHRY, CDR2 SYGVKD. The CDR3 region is CAISQIAGMYNEQFF. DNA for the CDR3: TGTGCCATCAGCCAAATAGCGGGAATGTACAATGAGCAGTTCTTC.